This T cell receptor (beta chain) was sequenced in a study of shared clonotypes between healthy human individuals. Overall study: The people who gave samples were two women and three men aged 18 to 49. Study-wide results and limits: Among donors, the sharing of clonotypes was expected to be influenced by sequencing depth.

Once extracted for a subset, genomic DNA was divided evenly among several immunoSEQ plates. Sequencing of unsorted PBMC DNA was carried out using ten immunoSEQ deep assay plates. TCRdb's copy holds only in-frame clones and misses some; the assay was immunoSEQ multiplex PCR. This sample has approximately 440,000 clones, with more than 70% found just once. Germline assignment: CDR1 SGHTA and CDR2 FQGNSA. Trimming took 5 bases from V and 6 from J, leaving 9 bases between them. This CDR3 spans 12 amino acids. In regard to this clone: Its target is unknown.

This receptor was obtained from a woman in her thirties or forties in good health. Some clones in this sample may be carry-over from other donors' samples. The sequencing sample was made of PBMCs. The rearrangement joins TRBV7-2 to TRBJ2-3; tentative D call: TRBD1 (5 bases). In DNA form, the CDR3 reads TGTGCCAGCAGCCCAAACAGGGATACGCAGTATTTT. It codes for CASSPNRDTQYF.